A single sample is the source of the 22 T cell receptor beta chains below, sequenced in a study of tumor-infiltrating lymphocytes in primary liver carcinoma. TCR beta cDNA was reverse-transcribed from 500 to 550 ng of total RNA. The reaction used a constant-region primer and ProtoScript II reverse transcriptase. Nested multiplex PCR, run for three rounds with slightly modified ARM-PCR, yielded TCR beta libraries. Investigators reported that the first two PCR rounds, at 10 cycles each, used TRBV1-TRBV30 forward primers with a C-beta reverse primer. Via MiXCR, TCRdb re-called the multiplex PCR reads, giving one row per CDR3 protein. Here the sample spans 310,000 or so distinct CDR3 sequences, almost 65% being singletons. Both blood RNA, taken from unsorted whole blood, and germline DNA were extracted. Sequencing input: peripheral blood. The receptors originated from a man in his forties or fifties with primary liver carcinoma and hepatitis B virus infection.

About this clonotype: A read error may be the cause here, since a much bigger clone is one base away. The chain combines TRBV28 with TRBJ2-5, with D uncertain. This CDR3 spans 13 amino acids. Trimming shortened V by 6 bases and J by 13 bases, and 21 bases separated the two germline ends. Germline V gene sequence: CDR1 MDHEN, CDR2 SYDVKM. CDR3 coding DNA: TGTGCCAGCAGCGTCACCCGCGACTGGGGTCGGTACTTC. It yields the protein CASSVTRDWGRYF.

About this clonotype itself: Since no conserved phenylalanine or tryptophan closes the CDR3, a read error is the likely cause. The rearrangement uses TRBV6-6 and TRBJ1-5, with TRBD1 as a possible D gene (5 bases). CDR3 length: 15 amino acids. Germline values: CDR1 MNHNY, CDR2 SVGAGI (reference sequence). V was trimmed by 2 bases and J by 3 bases, leaving 11 bases between them. Here the CDR3 DNA reads TGTGCCAGCAGTTACCCGGGGGGACCCAATCAGCCCCAGCATTTA. It is translated as CASSYPGGPNQPQHL.

The chain is built from TRBV13 and TRBJ1-1, with D possibly matching TRBD1 (5 bases). Per the germline V gene, CDR1 is PRHDT and CDR2 is FYEKMQ (reference sequence). The V gene lost 4 bases and the J gene lost 4 bases, with 13 bases spanning the gap. CDR3 length: 14 residues. The CDR3 sequence is CASSYIIDSTEAFF. DNA for the CDR3: TGTGCCAGCAGCTATATCATCGACAGCACTGAAGCTTTCTTT.

The rearrangement joins TRBV6-2 or TRBV6-3 to TRBJ1-1; a weak D match, TRBD1 (5 bases). CDR1 MNHEY and CDR2 SVGEGT come from the germline V gene. The CDR3 spans 17 residues. The V gene lost 2 bases and the J gene lost 1 base, with 17 bases spanning the gap. CDR3 sequence (DNA): TGTGCCAGCAGTTACACCCCCTGGGGACGGAAGAACACTGAAGCTTTCTTT. Encoded protein: CASSYTPWGRKNTEAFF.

For this clonotype: At one boundary the junction diverges from the germline segment, which might be a read error. The chain joins TRBV11-2 to TRBJ2-1; 12 bases are shared with TRBD2. This CDR3 region has 19 residues. CDR1 is SGHAT and CDR2 is FQNNGV in the germline V gene. For the CDR3, the DNA is TGTGCCATCAGCACACGACTAGCGGGAGCGGTTCTCTCCTACAATGAGCAGTTCTTC. It is translated as CAISTRLAGAVLSYNEQFF.

Details on this clonotype: A junction boundary mismatches the germline segment, possibly from a read error. The CDR3 loop reads CVSSSTSGRALEQYF. CDR3 DNA sequence: TGTGTCAGCAGCTCCACTAGCGGGAGGGCCCTAGAGCAGTACTTC. The chain is built from TRBV11-2 and TRBJ2-7; 13 bases are a match to TRBD2. Germline V gene sequence: CDR1 SGHAT, CDR2 FQNNGV. This CDR3 contains 15 residues.

This chain connects TRBV6-1 to TRBJ2-1; tentative D call: TRBD2 (6 bases). The CDR3 runs 16 residues. The ends were cut back, 2 bases at V and 6 bases at J, with 17 bases in the middle. Germline values: CDR1 MNHNS, CDR2 SASEGT. The CDR3, as DNA: TGTGCCAGCAGTGAATCTCTTGTTACCGGGAGCAATGAGCAGTTCTTC. Translated: CASSESLVTGSNEQFF.

The genes are TRBV6-6 and TRBJ2-7, with unresolved D. V gave up 4 bases and J gave up 10 bases, with 14 bases separating them. Germline CDR1 reads MNHNY; CDR2 reads SVGAGI (reference sequence). The CDR3 has 12 residues. This chain's CDR3 is CASSCSTSEQYF. The CDR3 DNA is TGTGCCAGCAGTTGCTCGACCAGCGAACAGTACTTC.

This clonotype was recorded only once. Given a much more abundant clone one base away, this may be a read error. The V call is TRBV6-1, the J call TRBJ1-6, with D possibly matching TRBD1 (5 bases). CDR1 and CDR2 from the germline V gene are MNHNS and SASEGT. CDR3 size: 15 residues. CDR3 nucleotide sequence: TGTGCCAGCAGTATCCGGGACGGAAATAATTCACTCCTCCACTTT. Its translation is CASSIRDGNNSLLHF.

As to this clonotype: This may stem from a read error, because a much larger clone lies one nucleotide away. The chain is built from TRBV4-1 and TRBJ1-3, with a weak D call TRBD1 (5 bases). This CDR3 region has 14 residues. Germline V gives CDR1 MGHRA, CDR2 YSYEKL. CDR3: CASNQGSGRNTIYF. The CDR3 DNA is TGCGCCAGCAACCAAGGGTCAGGGAGAAACACCATATATTTT.

In regard to this clonotype: A single base separates this from a much larger clone, so it may be a read error. V usage is TRBV29-1 and J usage is TRBJ2-1; no clear D. This CDR3 contains 13 residues. Trimming stripped 2 bases from V and 7 bases from J, with 12 bases between. The germline CDR1 and CDR2 sequences are SQVTM and ANQGSEA. In nucleotides, the CDR3 is TGCAGCGTTGAAAAACATGGGGATAATGAGCAGTTCTTC. Residues: CSVEKHGDNEQFF.

On this clonotype itself: This may come from a read error, since a much larger clone is one base off. The chain links TRBV7-9 to TRBJ2-7; the match to TRBD2 covers 8 bases. Germline CDR1 reads SEHNR; CDR2 reads FQNEAQ (reference sequence). The length of the CDR3 is 15 residues. The DNA for the CDR3 is TGTGCCAGGAGCTTAGAACCGGGAGGGCCAAGGGAGCAGTACTTC. It specifies CARSLEPGGPREQYF.

A word on this clonotype: Just one base apart from a much larger clone, this may be a read error. The chain joins TRBV6-5 to TRBJ2-1; D may be TRBD2 (5 bases). Germline CDR1 reads MNHEY; CDR2 reads SVGAGI. The CDR3 totals 14 residues. Trimming removed 9 bases at V and 7 bases at J, with 19 bases between. Here the CDR3 DNA reads TGTGCCAGTAGGAGGAAAGGGTCAGAGAATGAGCAGTTCTTC. Its translation: CASRRKGSENEQFF.

Note on this clonotype: Because it lacks the conserved phenylalanine or tryptophan at the end, this CDR3 is likely a read error. This chain links TRBV12-3 or TRBV12-4 with TRBJ2-2; 10 nucleotides match TRBD2. This CDR3 contains 16 residues. CDR3 in amino acids: CTSSPSGSTGTGELFS. The CDR3, as DNA: TGTACCAGCAGTCCTAGCGGGAGCACGGGCACCGGGGAGCTGTTTTCT.

Of note for this clonotype: It may be a read error: a sequence one base away is much more abundant. The chain has TRBV12-3 or TRBV12-4 and TRBJ2-3; 13 bases are a match to TRBD2. V lost 7 bases to trimming and J lost 8 bases; unmatched junction nucleotides: 15. The CDR3 has 17 amino acids. Written as DNA, the CDR3 is TGTGCCAGCATCCACCCACGGACTAGCGGGAGTGTGACTACGCAGTATTTT. This encodes CASIHPRTSGSVTTQYF.

About this clonotype: A much larger clone lies a single base off, so this may be a read error. The rearrangement joins TRBV6-2 or TRBV6-3 to TRBJ2-7, with no clear D. Germline V lookup: CDR1 MNHEY, CDR2 SVGEGT. CDR3 size: 14 residues. Trimming cost V 6 bases and J 7 bases, with 19 bases left between them. The CDR3 sequence: CASSPIDWYNEQYF. The CDR3 DNA sequence: TGTGCCAGCAGCCCAATTGACTGGTACAATGAGCAGTACTTC.

On this clonotype: Being one base from a much bigger clone, this may be a read error. V usage is TRBV10-3 and J usage is TRBJ2-1, with D perhaps TRBD1 (5 bases). The CDR3 has 13 residues. V gave up 6 bases and J gave up 2 bases, with 8 bases separating them. Germline V gives CDR1 ENHRY, CDR2 SYGVKD. CDR3 DNA sequence: TGTGCCATCAGGGTAGGGGCCTACAATGAGCAGTTCTTC. Amino acids: CAIRVGAYNEQFF.

On this clonotype itself: Compared with germline, one end of the junction differs, possibly owing to a read error. The chain carries TRBV29-1 and TRBJ2-3; D perhaps matches TRBD1 (5 bases). CDR1 and CDR2 (germline): SQVTM, ANQGSEA. This CDR3 has 15 residues. CDR3 amino acids: CTVEVLSRGTDTQYF. As DNA, the CDR3 is TGCACCGTTGAAGTCCTTAGCAGGGGCACAGATACGCAGTATTTT.

This clonotype was detected a few times. The V gene is TRBV6-6, the J gene TRBJ1-5; no definite D call. The V end lost 5 bases, the J end lost 0 bases, and 8 bases lay between the germline ends. Germline loops: CDR1 MNHNY, CDR2 SVGAGI (reference sequence). This CDR3 comprises 14 residues. The CDR3: CASSPVDSNQPQHF. CDR3 in DNA: TGTGCCAGCAGTCCCGTTGATAGCAATCAGCCCCAGCATTTT.

The chain recombines TRBV5-4 with TRBJ1-2, with no clear D. The V end lost 0 bases, the J end lost 1 base, and 7 bases lay between the germline ends. The germline CDR1 and CDR2 sequences are SGHNT and YYREEE (reference sequence). The CDR3 covers 14 residues. The CDR3 bases are TGTGCCAGCAGCTTGGGACAAGATAACTATGGCTACACCTTC. Residues: CASSLGQDNYGYTF.

As to this clonotype: The junction departs from the called germline gene at one end, perhaps through a read error. The CDR3 protein is CASTAWGVANTHYF. In DNA form, the CDR3 reads TGTGCCAGCACTGCGTGGGGGGTGGCAAATACGCACTATTTT. The genes are TRBV11-2 and TRBJ2-3; D perhaps matches TRBD2 (6 bases). From germline, CDR1 is SGHAT and CDR2 FQNNGV. There are 14 residues in the CDR3.

In this sample, this clonotype turned up a few times. The J gene is TRBJ2-5, the V gene TRBV6-1; 9 nucleotides line up with TRBD2. Germline CDR1 reads MNHNS; CDR2 reads SASEGT. The CDR3 is 17 residues long. The V and J ends lost 2 bases and 3 bases, in that order; junction bases with no gene match: 10. CDR3 loop: CASSEFGPREGKETQYF. In DNA form, the CDR3 reads TGTGCCAGCAGTGAATTCGGCCCGCGGGAGGGGAAAGAGACCCAGTACTTC.